The TCR beta chain described here comes from a study of blood T cell repertoires in COVID-19 (dated by TCRdb to 2020 to 2022). Regarding the research as a whole: Samples covering the acute and convalescent phases of COVID-19 were provided by collaborators in the United States, Italy and Spain. The prospective study material was composed of cDNA or gDNA derived from T cells, B-cell-depleted T cells, or PBMCs. HLA class I and class II types, where available, came from metadata supplied by the sample provider rather than from assay-based typing. Samples were obtained from the ongoing ImmuneRACE study (first 160 participants) and from 1,254 subjects provided by 6 global collaborators. The dataset comprised deeply sampled blood TCRbeta repertoires from subjects exposed to, actively infected with, or recovered from COVID-19. Sample metadata almost always included a de-identified subject ID, COVID-19 status, age in years and sex. The repertoires were made available in a free public database intended to serve as a resource for research on the immune response to SARS-CoV-2. The full study reports these points: How much clinical and demographic metadata was included differed by source and by participant, and the metadata was provided uncurated.

A note on this clone: No antigen is known for it. No base-level quality is on record; no much larger clone is a single base apart.

TCRbeta CDR3 regions were amplified from genomic DNA by means of the immunoSEQ Assay, a bias-controlled multiplex PCR. In the original analysis: The number of nucleated cells in each sample was estimated from the amplification of reference gene primers within the assay. Sequence reads were collapsed and filtered to measure the absolute abundance of every unique TCRbeta CDR3 rearrangement. For each sample, productive Simpson clonality was calculated as the square root of Simpson's diversity index across productive rearrangements. TCRdb re-hosts the immuneACCESS table, in-frame sequences only. Its copies lack some clones; in the studies checked, an unresolved V gene accounts for under half of them, and the cause for the rest is not known. The DNA gave D and trimming, while V, J and clone size come from that table. This sample is represented by approximately 100,000 clones; less than 80% of them were singletons. Approximately 22% of the sample comes from the top ten.

Each collaborating institution followed its own protocols to collect whole blood in K2EDTA tubes. For TCRbeta analysis, collaborator samples were shipped as frozen whole blood, as isolated PBMCs, or as DNA extracted from either sample type. The CDR3, cysteine through phenylalanine, is 14 amino acids long. CDR3 DNA is the only sequence kept; it has 42 bases, read in frame from the first base. Cut back by 3 bases and 5 bases, the V and J ends lie 13 bases apart. The germline V gene (reference sequence) sets CDR1 to LNHDA and CDR2 to SQIVND. The receptor comes from a man aged 65 to 79 with active or convalescent COVID-19. The chain couples TRBV19 to TRBJ1-1; possibly the D gene is TRBD1, per 5 matching bases. The sequencing input was peripheral blood. The nucleotide sequence reads TGTGCCAGTAGTATGGGCAGGGAGGGTACTGAAGCTTTCTTT. This encodes CASSMGREGTEAFF. Full variable domain (CDR3 extended with the reference TRBV19 and TRBJ1-1 proteins): DGGITQSPKYLFRKEGQNVTLSCEQNLNHDAMYWYRQDPGQGLRLIYYSQIVNDFQKGDIAEGYSVSREKKESFPLTVTSAQKNPTAFYLCASSMGREGTEAFFGQGTRLTVV.